The 23 T cell receptor beta chains presented below share a single source sample, sequenced in a study of PD-L1 blockade in urothelial cancer. Produced via immunoSEQ multiplex PCR; TCRdb's table is partial and in-frame only. The data show 30,000 to 35,000 clones, 84% seen once. Specified time point: pretreatment peripheral blood. The sequenced sample was PBMCs, obtained around atezolizumab (anti-PD-L1) treatment. All receptors come from a man aged 60 to 75 with urothelial cancer.

This clone occurred a few times. CDR3 sequence reads: CASQIVQGDGYTF. CDR3 sequence (DNA): TGTGCCAGCCAGATTGTGCAGGGGGATGGCTACACCTTC. The chain has TRBV6-5 and TRBJ1-2; the match to TRBD1 covers 7 bases. This CDR3 contains 13 residues. J was trimmed by 6 bases and V by 8 bases; bases with no gene match: 9. Looked up from germline, CDR1 is MNHEY and CDR2 is SVGAGI.

The chain is built from TRBV7-6 and TRBJ1-4; weak D call: TRBD1 (5 bases). CDR3 length: 14 amino acids. V was clipped by 1 base and J by 6 bases, with 9 bases between them. The germline gives CDR1 SGHVS, CDR2 FNYEAQ. The DNA for the CDR3 is TGTGCCAGCAGCTTAGGGGGAGGGGATGAAAAACTGTTTTTT. Amino acid sequence: CASSLGGGDEKLFF. The variable domain in full, with the rest retrieved from reference TRBV7-6 and TRBJ1-4, is GAGVSQSPRYKVTKRGQDVALRCDPISGHVSLYWYRQALGQGPEFLTYFNYEAQQDKSGLPNDRFSAERPEGSISTLTIQRTEQRDSAMYRCASSLGGGDEKLFFGSGTQLSVL.

This chain uses TRBV4-1 with TRBJ2-3; D might be TRBD2 (5 bases). Germline CDR1 reads MGHRA; CDR2 reads YSYEKL. The CDR3 runs to 16 residues. With 4 bases removed from V and 5 bases from J, the gap between germline ends came to 19 bases. CDR3 coding DNA: TGCGCCAGCAGCCTCTCAGAGGGCACCTTACTAGATACGCAGTATTTT. Translating gives CASSLSEGTLLDTQYF.

By sample fraction, this clone is medium-sized. This chain uses TRBV18 with TRBJ1-1, with D maybe TRBD1 (5 bases). CDR1 and CDR2 (germline): KGHSH, LQKENI. CDR3 size: 15 residues. Trimming left V 4 bases short and J 1 base short, with 13 bases between. The CDR3 protein is CASSRDQGENTEAFF. The CDR3 bases are TGTGCCAGCTCACGGGATCAGGGCGAGAACACTGAAGCTTTCTTT.

This clone was found once. This chain links TRBV7-2 with TRBJ2-4, with TRBD2 identical over 10 bases. CDR1 is SGHTA, CDR2 FQGNSA, per germline. J gave up 0 bases and V 5 bases, and 10 bases lay outside the gene matches. The CDR3 length is 18 residues. The CDR3 is CASSPTSGQPSAKNIQYF. The DNA for the CDR3 is TGTGCCAGCAGCCCGACTAGCGGGCAACCTTCAGCCAAAAACATTCAGTACTTC.

The chain couples TRBV10-2 to TRBJ2-7; TRBD1 aligns across 7 bases. This CDR3 has 12 amino acids. Germline assignment: CDR1 WSHSY and CDR2 SAAADI. Unmatched junction bases numbered 0, after V lost 5 bases and J lost 2 bases. For the CDR3, the DNA is TGCGCCAGCAGTCAGGGGGCCTACGAGCAGTACTTC. Translation gives CASSQGAYEQYF.

The rearrangement joins TRBV4-2 to TRBJ1-1, with 9 bases identical to TRBD1. Germline V lookup: CDR1 LGHNA, CDR2 YNFKEQ. The V gene end was trimmed by 0 bases and the J gene end by 6 bases; junction bases not matched to a gene: 29. The CDR3 loop spans 23 amino acids. CDR3 in amino acids: CASSQDPLSQRGVQGASSAEAFF. The CDR3 DNA reads as TGTGCCAGCAGCCAAGACCCACTCTCACAGAGGGGTGTACAGGGGGCTTCGAGCGCTGAAGCTTTCTTT.

V is TRBV30 and J is TRBJ1-5, with D perhaps TRBD1 (5 bases). The CDR3 covers 15 residues. The germline gives CDR1 GTSNPN, CDR2 SVGIG (reference sequence). The ends were cut back, 2 bases at V and 4 bases at J, with 15 bases in the middle. The CDR3 loop is CAWSRGQMSNQPQHF. The CDR3 DNA is TGTGCCTGGAGTAGGGGTCAGATGTCGAATCAGCCCCAGCATTTT.

The chain is built from TRBV4-1 and TRBJ2-2, with D perhaps matching TRBD2 (5 bases). The CDR3 consists of 17 residues. V was shortened by 0 bases and J by 6 bases, with 17 bases between the two germline ends. Per the germline V gene, CDR1 is MGHRA and CDR2 is YSYEKL. The CDR3 bases are TGCGCCAGCAGCCAAGAAATGGTCGGGGATTTCCCCGGGGAGCTGTTTTTT. Translated: CASSQEMVGDFPGELFF.

The chain combines TRBV6-1 with TRBJ2-1, with 8 bases identical to TRBD1. Germline lookup yields CDR1 MNHNS and CDR2 SASEGT. Trimming cost V 3 bases and J 7 bases; bases outside gene matches: 5. CDR3 length equals 14 residues. The CDR3 DNA reads TGTGCCAGCAGTGAGGGCAGGGGGCATAATGAGCAGTTCTTC. Translation gives CASSEGRGHNEQFF.

This rearrangement joins TRBV6-1 to TRBJ1-1; TRBD1 aligns across 7 bases. V lost 7 bases, J lost 1 base, and 9 bases stayed unmatched. The germline V gene encodes CDR1 MNHNS and CDR2 SASEGT. The CDR3 loop spans 15 amino acids. CDR3 amino acids: CASTWTGNGNTEAFF. The CDR3, as DNA: TGTGCCAGCACCTGGACAGGTAATGGGAACACTGAAGCTTTCTTT.

This sequence joins TRBV7-2 and TRBJ1-5; D gene ambiguous. The CDR3 runs to 15 residues. CDR1 is SGHTA, CDR2 FQGNSA, per germline. The V end lost 3 bases, the J end lost 0 bases, and 9 bases lay between the germline ends. CDR3 in amino acids: CASSFRGYSNQPQHF. The CDR3 DNA reads as TGTGCCAGCAGCTTTCGGGGTTATAGCAATCAGCCCCAGCATTTT.

The rearrangement uses TRBV6-5 and TRBJ1-5; 8 bases are shared with TRBD1. The germline gives CDR1 MNHEY, CDR2 SVGAGI. The length of the CDR3 is 12 residues. V lost 6 bases and J lost 15; bases outside the gene matches: 10. CDR3 amino acids: CASREGTGVWHF. DNA of the CDR3: TGTGCCAGCAGGGAGGGGACAGGAGTATGGCATTTT.

The chain has TRBV27 and TRBJ2-5; 7 positions agree with TRBD2. V lost 6 bases, J lost 5 bases, and 15 bases stayed unmatched. In germline, CDR1 is MNHEY, CDR2 SMNVEV (reference sequence). The CDR3 runs to 16 residues. The CDR3 protein is CASSVLAGVGRETQYF. The CDR3 nucleotides read TGTGCCAGCAGCGTCCTCGCGGGGGTGGGTAGGGAGACCCAGTACTTC.

V and J are TRBV7-3 and TRBJ1-2, with D maybe TRBD1 (5 bases). The CDR3 is 13 residues long. Deletions cut 5 bases from V and 4 bases from J, with 11 bases between. The germline gives CDR1 SGHTA, CDR2 FQGTGA. The CDR3 protein is CASSRAGSYGYTF. CDR3 DNA sequence: TGTGCCAGCAGCCGGGCAGGGTCCTATGGCTACACCTTC.

This chain links TRBV29-1 with TRBJ2-7; tentative D call: TRBD1 (5 bases). From germline, CDR1 is SQVTM and CDR2 ANQGSEA. The CDR3 totals 11 residues. Trimming removed 4 bases at V and 6 bases at J, with 10 bases between. The CDR3: CSVGFRGEQYF. The CDR3 coding sequence is TGCAGCGTTGGATTTAGGGGCGAGCAGTACTTC.

This clone was recorded once. The chain joins TRBV7-9 to TRBJ2-2; D perhaps matches TRBD2 (6 bases). Trimming took off 7 bases at V and 0 bases at J, with 9 bases between the two ends. Germline CDR1 SEHNR, CDR2 FQNEAQ (reference sequence). There are 14 residues in the CDR3. The DNA for the CDR3 is TGTGCCAGCACGACTAGGGCGAACACCGGGGAGCTGTTTTTT. Its protein product is CASTTRANTGELFF.

This rearrangement joins TRBV13 to TRBJ2-7, with D uncertain. V lost 6 bases and J lost 1, with 10 bases in between. This CDR3 has 13 amino acids. CDR1 and CDR2 from the germline V gene are PRHDT and FYEKMQ (reference sequence). This CDR3 reads CASSRGFSYEQYF. CDR3 nucleotide sequence: TGTGCCAGCAGTCGCGGATTTTCCTACGAGCAGTACTTC.

Worth noting for this clone: At one boundary the junction diverges from the germline segment, which might be a read error. DNA for the CDR3: TGTGCTAGCAGCCGCAGTTGGCGGGACAGAGACAATGAGCAGTTCTTC. This codes for CASSRSWRDRDNEQFF. The genes are TRBV7-7 and TRBJ2-1; the D gene is possibly TRBD1 (7 bases). In germline, CDR1 is SSHAT, CDR2 FNYEAQ (reference sequence). CDR3 length: 16 residues.

V gene TRBV11-1 combines with J gene TRBJ1-2; 9 positions match TRBD1. CDR1 is SGHAT and CDR2 is FQDESV in the germline V gene (reference sequence). The CDR3 extends over 14 amino acids. The V gene end was trimmed by 5 bases and the J gene end by 8 bases; junction bases not matched to a gene: 9. The CDR3 DNA sequence: TGTGCCAGCAGCACATCCGGGACAGGGTACGGCTACACCTTC. This sequence encodes CASSTSGTGYGYTF.

The J gene is TRBJ2-1, the V gene TRBV9; TRBD2 matches at 8 bases. This CDR3 is 15 amino acids long. J lost 5 bases, V lost 4 bases, and 8 bases had no gene match. Germline V gene data show CDR1 as SGDLS and CDR2 as YYNGEE. The CDR3 DNA follows: TGTGCCAGCAGCCCCGATCCAGCGGGAGACAATGAGCAGTTCTTC. Translated: CASSPDPAGDNEQFF. Using reference TRBV9 and TRBJ2-1 for the parts outside the CDR3, the full variable domain is DSGVTQTPKHLITATGQRVTLRCSPRSGDLSVYWYQQSLDQGLQFLIQYYNGEERAKGNILERFSAQQFPDLHSELNLSSLELGDSALYFCASSPDPAGDNEQFFGPGTRLTVL.

This chain joins TRBV11-2 and TRBJ1-1; 7 bases fit TRBD1. CDR1 SGHAT and CDR2 FQNNGV come from the germline V gene. J was trimmed by 11 bases and V by 4 bases; bases with no gene match: 13. This CDR3 contains 14 residues. CDR3 sequence reads: CASSSRQGSRRAFF. DNA for the CDR3: TGTGCCAGCAGCTCTCGACAGGGTTCCCGTAGGGCTTTCTTT.

This chain links TRBV27 with TRBJ1-5; D call uncertain. The CDR3 covers 15 residues. Trimming pared 9 bases from V and 0 bases from J, leaving 15 bases between. Looked up from germline, CDR1 is MNHEY and CDR2 is SMNVEV (reference sequence). The CDR3 DNA is TGTGCCAGTTCTCGGGGTTTTAATAGCAATCAGCCCCAGCATTTT. Translating gives CASSRGFNSNQPQHF.